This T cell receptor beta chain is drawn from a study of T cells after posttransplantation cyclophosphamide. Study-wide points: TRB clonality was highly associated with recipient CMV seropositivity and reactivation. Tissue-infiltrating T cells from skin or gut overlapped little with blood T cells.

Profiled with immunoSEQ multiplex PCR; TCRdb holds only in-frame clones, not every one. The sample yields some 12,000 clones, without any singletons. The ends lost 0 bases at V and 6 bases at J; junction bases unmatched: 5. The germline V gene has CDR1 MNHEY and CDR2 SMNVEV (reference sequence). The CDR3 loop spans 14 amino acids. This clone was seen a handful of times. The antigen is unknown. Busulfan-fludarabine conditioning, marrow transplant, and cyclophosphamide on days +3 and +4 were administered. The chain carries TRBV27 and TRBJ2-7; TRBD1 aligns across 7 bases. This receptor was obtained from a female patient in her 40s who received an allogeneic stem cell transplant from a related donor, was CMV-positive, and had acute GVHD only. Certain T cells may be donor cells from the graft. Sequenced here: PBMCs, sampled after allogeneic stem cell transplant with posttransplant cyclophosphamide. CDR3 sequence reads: CASSLSETGTEQYF. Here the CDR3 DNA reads TGTGCCAGCAGTTTATCTGAGACAGGGACCGAGCAGTACTTC.